This TCR beta chain was sequenced during a study of OX40 agonist ivuxolimab in advanced cancers. Across the whole study: The patients got ivuxolimab, which is an agonistic anti-OX40 (CD134) antibody. Regarding the study as a whole: Among T cells, CD8+ cells averaged more expanded clones than CD4+ cells. Low normalized T-cell clonal expansion also characterized some of the nonresponders.

Clones were sequenced by immunoSEQ multiplex PCR, and TCRdb holds only the in-frame ones, with some missing. The repertoire holds 60,000 or so clones, with about nine tenths as singletons. Trimming took off 8 bases at V and 1 base at J, with 9 bases between the two ends. The CDR3 has 13 amino acids. Per germline, CDR1 WSHSY and CDR2 SAAADI. A note on this clone: Its antigen is unidentified.

This TCR came from an adult with an advanced solid tumor such as melanoma, head and neck, liver or kidney cancer. The chain employs TRBV10-2 and TRBJ2-1, with D perhaps matching TRBD1 (6 bases). The material was CD4+ or CD8+ T cells sorted from blood, obtained in a trial of the OX40 agonist ivuxolimab. The CDR3, as DNA: TGCGCCAGCTCCGGGACATCCTACAATGAGCAGTTCTTC. This codes for CASSGTSYNEQFF.